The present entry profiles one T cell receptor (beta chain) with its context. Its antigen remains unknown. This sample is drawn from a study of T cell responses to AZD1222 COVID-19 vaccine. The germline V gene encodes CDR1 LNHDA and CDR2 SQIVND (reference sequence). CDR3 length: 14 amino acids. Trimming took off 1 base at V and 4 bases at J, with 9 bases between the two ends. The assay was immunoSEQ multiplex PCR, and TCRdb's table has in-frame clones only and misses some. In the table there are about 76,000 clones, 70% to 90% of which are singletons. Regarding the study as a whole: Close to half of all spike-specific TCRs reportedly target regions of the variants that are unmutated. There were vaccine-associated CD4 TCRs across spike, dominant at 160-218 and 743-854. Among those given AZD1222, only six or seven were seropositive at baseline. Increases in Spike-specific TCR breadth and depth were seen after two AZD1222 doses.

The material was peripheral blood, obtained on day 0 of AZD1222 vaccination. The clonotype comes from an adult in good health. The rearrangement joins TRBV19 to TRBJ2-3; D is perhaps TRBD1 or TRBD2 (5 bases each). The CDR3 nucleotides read TGTGCCAGTAGTATAGTTGGGGGAGCAGATACGCAGTATTTT. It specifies CASSIVGGADTQYF.